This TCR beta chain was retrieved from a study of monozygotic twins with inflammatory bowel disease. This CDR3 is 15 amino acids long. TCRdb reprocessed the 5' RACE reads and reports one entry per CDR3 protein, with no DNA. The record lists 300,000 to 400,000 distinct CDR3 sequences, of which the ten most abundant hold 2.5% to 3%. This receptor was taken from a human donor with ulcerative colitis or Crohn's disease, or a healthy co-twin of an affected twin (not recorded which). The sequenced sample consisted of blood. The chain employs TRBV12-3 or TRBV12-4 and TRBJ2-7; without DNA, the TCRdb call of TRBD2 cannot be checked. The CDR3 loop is CASSPTGGGSYEQYF.